This entry lists 17 T cell receptor beta chains sequenced from one sample in a study of shared clonotypes between healthy human individuals. Clones were sequenced by immunoSEQ multiplex PCR, and TCRdb holds only the in-frame ones, with some missing. The repertoire holds 1,500,000 or so clones, with approximately 98.5% as singletons. The material sequenced was naive CD4+ T cells sorted from blood. As to subset: CD45RA+ positively selected. These receptors all stem from a man aged 30-40 years in good health.

V and J are TRBV21-1 and TRBJ1-2; no check of the table's D call, TRBD1, against the DNA was made. TRBV21-1 is marked as a pseudogene. The CDR3 extends over 11 amino acids. CDR3: CASSTDYGYTF. The CDR3 nucleotides are TGTGCCAGCTCGACAGACTATGGCTACACCTTC.

The J gene is TRBJ2-2, the V gene TRBV6-1, with TRBD2 identical over 12 bases. CDR1 is MNHNS, CDR2 SASEGT, per germline. The CDR3 is 17 residues long. V lost 2 bases, J lost 7 bases, and 8 bases stayed unmatched. The CDR3 here is CASSERGLAGGHGELFF. In DNA, the CDR3 is TGTGCCAGCAGTGAAAGGGGGCTAGCGGGAGGGCACGGGGAGCTGTTTTTT.

This chain uses TRBV7-9 with TRBJ2-3, with TRBD1 matching over 7 bases. The V segment lost 2 bases and the J segment 3 bases; nucleotides outside the gene matches: 14. This CDR3 is 18 amino acids long. Germline CDR1 and CDR2: SEHNR and FQNEAQ (reference sequence). The CDR3 region is CASSLHPSGTVTTDTQYF. In nucleotides, the CDR3 is TGTGCCAGCAGCTTACACCCGTCCGGGACAGTAACTACAGATACGCAGTATTTT.

The rearrangement joins TRBV9 to TRBJ2-3; maybe TRBD2 (5 bases). The CDR3 length is 16 residues. Germline V CDR1 and CDR2: SGDLS, YYNGEE. Between the trimmed V and J ends, which lost 4 bases and 1 base, there was a span of 16 bases. This CDR3 reads CASSRRTSGGTDTQYF. The CDR3 nucleotides are TGTGCCAGCAGCAGGCGGACTTCGGGTGGCACAGATACGCAGTATTTT.

CDR3 coding DNA: TGTGCCAGCAGCGGGGACAGGGGCTCCAATGAGCAGTTCTTC. Its protein is CASSGDRGSNEQFF. The chain employs TRBV2 and TRBJ2-1, with 10 nucleotides matching TRBD1. The length of the CDR3 is 14 residues. Germline assignment: CDR1 SNHLY and CDR2 FYNNEI. V lost 6 bases and J lost 6; bases outside the gene matches: 5.

Only a few counts were recorded for this clone. Other DNA sequences in the sample encode the same CDR3. The chain employs TRBV9 and TRBJ2-7; 8 bases match TRBD2. Trimming cost V 0 bases and J 3 bases; bases outside gene matches: 2. Germline V gene sequence: CDR1 SGDLS, CDR2 YYNGEE. CDR3 length: 14 amino acids. For the CDR3, the DNA is TGTGCCAGCAGCGTAGGGGCGGGAGGCTACGAGCAGTACTTC. This sequence encodes CASSVGAGGYEQYF.

The chain has TRBV4-3 and TRBJ2-7; D is perhaps TRBD1 (5 bases). From germline, CDR1 is LGHNA and CDR2 YSLEER. Trimming cost V 1 base and J 4 bases, with 11 bases left between them. The CDR3 contains 14 residues. The CDR3 sequence: CASSQVQGNYEQYF. CDR3 coding DNA: TGCGCCAGCAGCCAAGTGCAGGGTAATTACGAGCAGTACTTC.

The chain is built from TRBV6-5 and TRBJ2-7, with 9 bases identical to TRBD2. Germline CDR1 reads MNHEY; CDR2 reads SVGAGI. With 2 bases clipped from V and 5 bases from J, the junction kept 4 bases outside the gene matches. This CDR3 is built from 14 residues. CDR3 loop: CASSYIAGVHEQYF. The CDR3 DNA reads as TGTGCCAGCAGTTACATAGCGGGAGTCCACGAGCAGTACTTC.

The chain is built from TRBV28 and TRBJ2-1; TRBD2 matches at 8 bases. The V and J ends lost 5 bases and 2 bases, in that order; junction bases with no gene match: 5. Germline lookup yields CDR1 MDHEN and CDR2 SYDVKM. The CDR3 extends over 15 amino acids. CDR3 amino acids: CASSVSGRPYNEQFF. The CDR3 nucleotides read TGTGCCAGCAGTGTAAGCGGGAGACCCTACAATGAGCAGTTCTTC.

This clone was detected only once. This chain uses TRBV2 with TRBJ2-2; 9 bases are a match to TRBD1. The length of the CDR3 is 15 residues. Germline assignment: CDR1 SNHLY and CDR2 FYNNEI. Germline trimming cut 9 bases from V and 6 bases from J; bases unmatched to any gene: 11. The CDR3 coding sequence is TGTGCCAGTACCGGGACAGGGATGTATCCCGGGGAGCTGTTTTTT. The encoded protein is CASTGTGMYPGELFF.

For the CDR3, the DNA is TGTGCCAGCAGCCTTGAGGACTTAACGGGCGGGGAGCTGTTTTTT. As protein: CASSLEDLTGGELFF. The rearrangement links TRBV2 to TRBJ2-2; maybe TRBD2 (5 bases). Trimming removed 6 bases from V and 7 bases from J, with 18 bases in between. This CDR3 spans 15 amino acids. Per the germline V gene, CDR1 is SNHLY and CDR2 is FYNNEI. Drawing the rest from reference TRBV2 and TRBJ2-2, the complete variable domain is EPEVTQTPSHQVTQMGQEVILRCVPISNHLYFYWYRQILGQKVEFLVSFYNNEISEKSEIFDDQFSVERPDGSNFTLKIRSTKLEDSAMYFCASSLEDLTGGELFFGEGSRLTVL.

In regard to this clone: Other nucleotide sequences from this sample produce the same CDR3. The V and J genes are TRBV11-3 and TRBJ2-7, with TRBD2 as a possible D gene (5 bases). The V gene's germline CDR1 is SGHNT and CDR2 YENEEA. The CDR3 spans 12 residues. V lost 0 bases and J 7 bases, leaving 7 bases between the germline ends. The CDR3 DNA reads TGTGCCAGCAGCTTAGATACGGGAGAGCAGTACTTC. It is translated as CASSLDTGEQYF.

The chain carries TRBV6-5 and TRBJ2-1, with 13 bases matching TRBD2. The CDR3 length is 15 residues. Germline loops: CDR1 MNHEY, CDR2 SVGAGI. V trimming: 7 bases; J trimming: 9 bases; junction bases outside the gene matches: 9. The CDR3 here is CASKPPGLAGFEQFF. The CDR3 DNA reads TGTGCCAGCAAACCCCCGGGACTAGCGGGATTTGAGCAGTTCTTC.

This chain uses TRBV9 with TRBJ2-6; 10 bases fit TRBD2. This CDR3 is 17 amino acids long. Losses at the gene ends were 4 bases for V and 4 bases for J; bases not matched to a gene: 8. Germline V gene data show CDR1 as SGDLS and CDR2 as YYNGEE. This CDR3 is CASSTIAGGSGANVLTF. The CDR3, as DNA: TGTGCCAGCAGCACAATAGCGGGAGGATCCGGGGCCAACGTCCTGACTTTC.

Notes on this clone: This CDR3 is also generated by other DNA sequences in the sample. The chain links TRBV9 to TRBJ2-1, with TRBD2 identical over 7 bases. The CDR3 length is 16 residues. The ends lost 4 bases at V and 2 bases at J; junction bases unmatched: 9. The germline V gene encodes CDR1 SGDLS and CDR2 YYNGEE. The CDR3 reads CASSPGASGTYNEQFF. CDR3 coding DNA: TGTGCCAGCAGCCCCGGCGCTAGCGGCACCTACAATGAGCAGTTCTTC.

This chain uses TRBV29-1 with TRBJ2-2; D is unclear. The CDR3 spans 12 residues. The V end lost 0 bases, the J end lost 7 bases, and 6 bases lay between the germline ends. Germline lookup yields CDR1 SQVTM and CDR2 ANQGSEA. The CDR3 DNA sequence: TGCAGCGTTGAAGATGGCTTCGGGGAGCTGTTTTTT. This gives the protein CSVEDGFGELFF.

This clone showed up just once. This chain connects TRBV6-4 to TRBJ1-2; the D gene is possibly TRBD1 (6 bases). The germline V gene has CDR1 MRHNA and CDR2 SNTAGT. Trimming stripped 4 bases from V and 2 bases from J, with 14 bases between. The CDR3 is made up of 15 amino acids. CDR3 nucleotides: TGTGCCAGCAGTGTTTCGACACAGGGAAACTATGGCTACACCTTC. Translation: CASSVSTQGNYGYTF.